The 26 T cell receptor beta chains listed next were all sequenced from one sample in a study of OX40 agonist ivuxolimab in advanced cancers. Sequenced by immunoSEQ multiplex PCR; TCRdb stores in-frame clones only, minus some. The sample has some 130,000 clones; around nine tenths are singletons. The specimen was CD4+ or CD8+ T cells sorted from blood, collected in a trial of the OX40 agonist ivuxolimab. These receptors originate from an adult with an advanced solid tumor such as melanoma, head and neck, liver or kidney cancer.

A single count supports this clone. The J gene is TRBJ2-5, the V gene TRBV19, with TRBD2 as a possible D gene (5 bases). Trimming took off 6 bases at V and 5 bases at J, with 10 bases between the two ends. CDR1 is LNHDA and CDR2 is SQIVND in the germline V gene (reference sequence). CDR3 size: 12 residues. In DNA form, the CDR3 reads TGTGCCAGTAGCTTCCCGGGGGAGACCCAGTACTTC. Protein sequence: CASSFPGETQYF.

V is TRBV9 and J is TRBJ2-2, with D tentatively TRBD1 (6 bases). Deletions cut 3 bases from V and 6 bases from J, with 21 bases between. Germline CDR1 reads SGDLS; CDR2 reads YYNGEE. The CDR3 extends over 17 amino acids. CDR3 residues: CASSERDTRRIAGELFF. The CDR3 bases are TGTGCCAGCAGCGAACGGGACACGAGGAGAATCGCCGGGGAGCTGTTTTTT.

This chain connects TRBV27 to TRBJ1-5; 8 bases fit TRBD1. The CDR3 length is 15 residues. V lost 4 bases and J lost 6; bases outside the gene matches: 8. Germline CDR1 MNHEY, CDR2 SMNVEV (reference sequence). CDR3 coding DNA: TGTGCCAGCAGTTCCCAGGGGGCCGGTAGTCAGCCCCAGCATTTT. It specifies CASSSQGAGSQPQHF.

The chain recombines TRBV19 with TRBJ2-2; D may be TRBD1 or TRBD2 (6 bases each). The V end lost 5 bases, the J end lost 3 bases, and 16 bases lay between the germline ends. The CDR3 totals 16 residues. Germline V gene sequence: CDR1 LNHDA, CDR2 SQIVND (reference sequence). The DNA of the CDR3 is TGTGCCAGTAGTCCTATGGGGGGCGCGGACACCGGGGAGCTGTTTTTT. This encodes CASSPMGGADTGELFF.

The rearrangement links TRBV5-4 to TRBJ1-3; D perhaps matches TRBD1 (5 bases). Trimming took off 0 bases at V and 3 bases at J, with 7 bases between the two ends. Germline CDR1 reads SGHNT; CDR2 reads YYREEE (reference sequence). This CDR3 spans 14 amino acids. For the CDR3, the DNA is TGTGCCAGCAGCTTGGGGAGGGGTGGAAACACCATATATTTT. It codes for CASSLGRGGNTIYF.

The genes are TRBV19 and TRBJ1-1, with 10 bases fitting TRBD1. Looked up from germline, CDR1 is LNHDA and CDR2 is SQIVND (reference sequence). The CDR3 is made up of 13 amino acids. V dropped 10 bases and J dropped 5; count of bases not matched to a gene: 7. CDR3 sequence (DNA): TGTGCCACTCGGGACAGGGGAGGAACTGAAGCTTTCTTT. Its protein is CATRDRGGTEAFF. The full variable domain, completed using reference TRBV19 and TRBJ1-1, is DGGITQSPKYLFRKEGQNVTLSCEQNLNHDAMYWYRQDPGQGLRLIYYSQIVNDFQKGDIAEGYSVSREKKESFPLTVTSAQKNPTAFYLCATRDRGGTEAFFGQGTRLTVV.

V gene TRBV6-1 combines with J gene TRBJ1-5, with D perhaps TRBD1 (6 bases). This CDR3 has 16 residues. Germline CDR1 reads MNHNS; CDR2 reads SASEGT. Trimming left V 1 base short and J 0 bases short, with 10 bases between. The CDR3 is CASSEVGGHSNQPQHF. In DNA form, the CDR3 reads TGTGCCAGCAGTGAAGTTGGGGGACATAGCAATCAGCCCCAGCATTTT.

V usage is TRBV28 and J usage is TRBJ2-7; 7 bases are shared with TRBD2. V trimming: 4 bases; J trimming: 3 bases; junction bases outside the gene matches: 3. The CDR3 spans 13 residues. Germline CDR1 MDHEN, CDR2 SYDVKM. The CDR3 loop reads CASSSWDYYEQYF. CDR3 coding DNA: TGTGCCAGCAGTTCATGGGACTACTACGAGCAGTACTTC.

The rearrangement links TRBV28 to TRBJ2-5; 7 nucleotides line up with TRBD2. With 3 bases clipped from V and 5 bases from J, the junction kept 3 bases outside the gene matches. The germline CDR1 and CDR2 sequences are MDHEN and SYDVKM. CDR3 size: 13 residues. In DNA form, the CDR3 reads TGTGCCAGCAGTTTGGGAGGGGATGAGACCCAGTACTTC. Its protein is CASSLGGDETQYF.

This chain uses TRBV7-8 with TRBJ2-1; 7 bases line up with TRBD2. V trimming: 1 base; J trimming: 7 bases; junction bases outside the gene matches: 4. The CDR3 loop spans 14 amino acids. Germline CDR1 SGHVS, CDR2 FQNEAQ. This CDR3 reads CASSLGREKNEQFF. DNA for the CDR3: TGTGCCAGCAGCTTAGGGCGGGAGAAGAATGAGCAGTTCTTC.

The V and J genes are TRBV10-1 and TRBJ1-1, with 8 bases aligning to TRBD1. Germline V gene lookup returns CDR1 WNHNN and CDR2 SYGVQD (reference sequence). V lost 6 bases to trimming and J lost 4 bases; unmatched junction nucleotides: 4. The length of the CDR3 is 13 residues. In DNA form, the CDR3 reads TGCGCCAGCAGCTCAGGGGGCGGCACTGAAGCTTTCTTT. Protein sequence: CASSSGGGTEAFF.

There are a few counts of this clone. The chain carries TRBV28 and TRBJ1-3; D gene ambiguous. V was trimmed by 8 bases and J by 4 bases, leaving 9 bases between them. The CDR3 runs to 12 residues. Germline V gives CDR1 MDHEN, CDR2 SYDVKM. In nucleotides, the CDR3 is TGTGCCAGCCTTAGGGTCGGAAACACCATATATTTT. Encoded protein: CASLRVGNTIYF.

J is TRBJ2-7 and V is TRBV28; 12 bases fit TRBD2. The CDR3 contains 16 residues. V was pared by 2 bases and J by 0 bases, with 2 bases of the junction left unmatched. Looked up from germline, CDR1 is MDHEN and CDR2 is SYDVKM. The chain's CDR3 is CASSLGGLAGSYEQYF. In DNA, the CDR3 is TGTGCCAGCAGTTTAGGGGGACTAGCGGGCTCCTACGAGCAGTACTTC. Full variable domain (outside the CDR3, taken from reference TRBV28 and TRBJ2-7): DVKVTQSSRYLVKRTGEKVFLECVQDMDHENMFWYRQDPGLGLRLIYFSYDVKMKEKGDIPEGYSVSREKKERFSLILESASTNQTSMYLCASSLGGLAGSYEQYFGPGTRLTVT.

V gene TRBV19 combines with J gene TRBJ1-2, with D maybe TRBD1 (6 bases). This CDR3 has 14 amino acids. Germline-derived CDR1 and CDR2 are LNHDA and SQIVND (reference sequence). V lost 1 base, J lost 3 bases, and 9 bases lay in between. The DNA for the CDR3 is TGTGCCAGTAGTATAGTTGGGACACACTATGGCTACACCTTC. Translating it yields CASSIVGTHYGYTF.

The gene calls are TRBV27 and TRBJ1-4; perhaps TRBD1 as D (6 bases). There are 19 residues in the CDR3. V shed 8 bases and J shed 0 bases, with 25 bases lying between them. Germline V lookup: CDR1 MNHEY, CDR2 SMNVEV (reference sequence). The CDR3 region is CASRPLNGTHLATNEKLFF. CDR3 nucleotide sequence: TGTGCCAGCCGGCCCCTAAACGGGACACACCTTGCAACTAATGAAAAACTGTTTTTT.

The chain recombines TRBV11-2 with TRBJ2-1; possibly TRBD2 for D (5 bases). V dropped 4 bases and J dropped 12 bases, with 19 bases sitting between them. The CDR3 loop spans 14 amino acids. Per germline, CDR1 SGHAT and CDR2 FQNNGV. The CDR3 nucleotides read TGTGCCAGCAGCTCCACTACAATACTAGGCCTGCAGTTCTTC. Translated: CASSSTTILGLQFF.

The chain carries TRBV5-8 and TRBJ1-2; no reliable D call. Germline V CDR1 and CDR2: SGHTS, YDEGEE. V was trimmed by 2 bases and J by 7 bases, leaving 9 bases between them. This CDR3 has 12 residues. CDR3: CASSLGFGGYTF. CDR3 nucleotide sequence: TGTGCCAGCAGCTTAGGGTTCGGTGGCTACACCTTC.

The chain links TRBV18 to TRBJ2-5, with 9 bases identical to TRBD1. The germline V gene has CDR1 KGHSH and CDR2 LQKENI. V lost 3 bases, J lost 4 bases, and 3 bases stayed unmatched. The CDR3 contains 14 residues. In DNA, the CDR3 is TGTGCCAGCTCACCCGGGACAGGGCCAGAGACCCAGTACTTC. This sequence encodes CASSPGTGPETQYF.

This clone turned up a few times. The gene calls are TRBV6-1 and TRBJ1-3; D call uncertain. Trimming took off 8 bases at V and 0 bases at J, with 8 bases between the two ends. The CDR3 is made up of 13 amino acids. Looked up from germline, CDR1 is MNHNS and CDR2 is SASEGT. The CDR3 DNA is TGTGCCAGCGGGCGGACCTCTGGAAACACCATATATTTT. Translating gives CASGRTSGNTIYF.

The chain has TRBV6-1 and TRBJ1-6, with a weak D call TRBD1 (5 bases). The CDR3 has 15 amino acids. Trimming took off 0 bases at V and 10 bases at J, with 13 bases between the two ends. CDR1 MNHNS and CDR2 SASEGT come from the germline V gene. CDR3 nucleotide sequence: TGTGCCAGCAGTGAAGCGGGACTAGGGACCTCACCCCTCCACTTT. As protein: CASSEAGLGTSPLHF.

To note about this clone: The sample holds other DNA sequences that translate to the same CDR3. The V and J genes are TRBV28 and TRBJ1-5, with TRBD1 as a possible D gene (5 bases). V lost 8 bases and J 0 bases, leaving 8 bases between the germline ends. The length of the CDR3 is 13 residues. Germline V gives CDR1 MDHEN, CDR2 SYDVKM. CDR3 sequence: CASRGYSNQPQHF. The CDR3, as DNA: TGTGCCAGCCGGGGGTATAGCAATCAGCCCCAGCATTTT.

The CDR3 region is CASSLAGVTNEKLFF. CDR3 nucleotide sequence: TGTGCCAGCAGCTTGGCGGGGGTAACTAATGAAAAACTGTTTTTT. J is TRBJ1-4 and V is TRBV9; perhaps TRBD1 as D (5 bases). Germline CDR1 reads SGDLS; CDR2 reads YYNGEE. Trimming shortened V by 4 bases and J by 1 base, and 11 bases separated the two germline ends. The CDR3 length is 15 residues.

The chain is built from TRBV9 and TRBJ1-2; D not certain. Between the trimmed V and J ends, which lost 1 base and 4 bases, there was a span of 14 bases. The CDR3 runs to 15 residues. From germline, CDR1 is SGDLS and CDR2 YYNGEE. The CDR3 coding sequence is TGTGCCAGCAGCGTATCCTTTGGGGAAAGCTATGGCTACACCTTC. It specifies CASSVSFGESYGYTF.

CDR3 sequence: CSAGGGRNTEAFF. CDR3 DNA sequence: TGCAGCGCTGGGGGGGGAAGGAACACTGAAGCTTTCTTT. The chain carries TRBV29-1 and TRBJ1-1, with D tentatively TRBD1 (5 bases). CDR3 size: 13 residues. CDR1 SQVTM and CDR2 ANQGSEA come from the germline V gene. V dropped 7 bases and J dropped 1 base, with 13 bases sitting between them.

V usage is TRBV7-8 and J usage is TRBJ1-2; D call uncertain. This CDR3 region has 12 residues. Looked up from germline, CDR1 is SGHVS and CDR2 is FQNEAQ. The V end lost 5 bases, the J end lost 4 bases, and 8 bases lay between the germline ends. The CDR3 here is CASSPLSYGYTF. CDR3 coding DNA: TGTGCCAGCAGCCCCCTTTCCTATGGCTACACCTTC.

The chain links TRBV5-4 to TRBJ2-1; 8 bases are a match to TRBD1. Trimming at V came to 1 base and at J to 7 bases, leaving 1 base not matched to a gene. Germline CDR1 reads SGHNT; CDR2 reads YYREEE (reference sequence). The CDR3 contains 13 residues. In DNA form, the CDR3 reads TGTGCCAGCAGCTTGAACAGGGGGAATGAGCAGTTCTTC. This encodes CASSLNRGNEQFF.